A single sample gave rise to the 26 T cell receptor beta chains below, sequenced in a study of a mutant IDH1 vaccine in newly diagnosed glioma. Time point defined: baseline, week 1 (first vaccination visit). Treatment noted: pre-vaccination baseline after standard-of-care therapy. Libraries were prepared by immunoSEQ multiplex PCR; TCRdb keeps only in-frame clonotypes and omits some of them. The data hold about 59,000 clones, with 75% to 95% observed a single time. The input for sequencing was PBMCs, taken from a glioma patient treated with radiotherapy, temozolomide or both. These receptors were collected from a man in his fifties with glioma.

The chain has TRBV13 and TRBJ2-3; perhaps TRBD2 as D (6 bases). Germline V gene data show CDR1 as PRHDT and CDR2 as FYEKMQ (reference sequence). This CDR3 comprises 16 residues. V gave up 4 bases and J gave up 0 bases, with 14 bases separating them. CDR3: CASSSAGTGSTDTQYF. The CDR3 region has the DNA TGTGCCAGCAGCTCCGCCGGGACTGGGAGCACAGATACGCAGTATTTT.

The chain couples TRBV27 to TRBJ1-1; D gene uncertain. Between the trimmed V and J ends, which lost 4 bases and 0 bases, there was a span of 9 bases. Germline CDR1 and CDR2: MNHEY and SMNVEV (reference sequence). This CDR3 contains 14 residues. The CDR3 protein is CASSSGLMNTEAFF. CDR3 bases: TGTGCCAGCAGTTCGGGTTTAATGAACACTGAAGCTTTCTTT.

This chain's CDR3 is CASSLGRPGTGGIETQYF. The CDR3 DNA is TGTGCCAGCAGCTTGGGGCGGCCCGGGACAGGGGGTATAGAGACCCAGTACTTC. V and J are TRBV7-2 and TRBJ2-5, with TRBD1 matching over 11 bases. The germline V gene encodes CDR1 SGHTA and CDR2 FQGNSA. The CDR3 runs to 18 residues. The ends lost 3 bases at V and 4 bases at J; junction bases unmatched: 13.

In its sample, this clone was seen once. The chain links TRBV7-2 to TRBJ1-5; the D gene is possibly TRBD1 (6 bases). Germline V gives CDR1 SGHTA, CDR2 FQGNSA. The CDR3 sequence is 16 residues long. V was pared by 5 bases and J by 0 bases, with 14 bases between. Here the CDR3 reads CASSPGTLFSNQPQHF. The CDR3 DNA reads TGTGCCAGCAGCCCGGGGACACTATTTAGCAATCAGCCCCAGCATTTT.

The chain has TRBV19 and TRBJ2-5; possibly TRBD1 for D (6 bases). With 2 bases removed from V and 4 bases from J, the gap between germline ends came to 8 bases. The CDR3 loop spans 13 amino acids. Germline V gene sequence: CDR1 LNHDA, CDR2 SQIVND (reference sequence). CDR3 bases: TGTGCCAGTAGTATAAACAGGGCAGAGACCCAGTACTTC. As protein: CASSINRAETQYF.

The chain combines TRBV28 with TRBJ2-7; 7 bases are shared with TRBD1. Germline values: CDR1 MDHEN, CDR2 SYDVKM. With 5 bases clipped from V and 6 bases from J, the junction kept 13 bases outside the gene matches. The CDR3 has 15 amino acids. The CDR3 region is CASSPTRTGFFEQYF. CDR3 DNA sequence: TGTGCCAGCAGTCCCACCCGGACAGGTTTCTTCGAGCAGTACTTC.

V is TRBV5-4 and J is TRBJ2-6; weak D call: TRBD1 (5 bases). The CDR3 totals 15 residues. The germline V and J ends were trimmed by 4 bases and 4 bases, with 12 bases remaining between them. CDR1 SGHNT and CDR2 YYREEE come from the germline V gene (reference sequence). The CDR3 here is CASSPQGAGANVLTF. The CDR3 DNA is TGTGCCAGCAGCCCCCAGGGTGCAGGGGCCAACGTCCTGACTTTC.

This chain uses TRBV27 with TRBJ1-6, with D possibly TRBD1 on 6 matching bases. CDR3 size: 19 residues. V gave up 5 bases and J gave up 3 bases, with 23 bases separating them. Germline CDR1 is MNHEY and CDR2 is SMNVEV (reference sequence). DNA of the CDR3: TGTGCCAGCAGTCCCCTCAGTGTGGACAGACGCCTCTATAATTCACCCCTCCACTTT. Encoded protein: CASSPLSVDRRLYNSPLHF.

The CDR3 region has the DNA TGTGCCAGCAGCTCCACCCTCCTACTCTACGAGCAGTACTTC. Amino acid sequence: CASSSTLLLYEQYF. J is TRBJ2-7 and V is TRBV7-2; D remains unclear. The CDR3 totals 14 residues. V was clipped by 4 bases and J by 3 bases, with 13 bases between them. Germline lookup yields CDR1 SGHTA and CDR2 FQGNSA. Filled out from reference TRBV7-2 and TRBJ2-7, the complete variable domain reads GAGVSQSPSNKVTEKGKDVELRCDPISGHTALYWYRQSLGQGLEFLIYFQGNSAPDKSGLPSDRFSAERTGGSVSTLTIQRTQQEDSAVYLCASSSTLLLYEQYFGPGTRLTVT.

The CDR3 bases are TGTGCCTGGAGTGCGCCGGGACACTCTCTTAAGGGGCAGTACTTC. Its protein is CAWSAPGHSLKGQYF. This chain joins TRBV30 and TRBJ2-7; D may be TRBD1 (6 bases). V lost 1 base, J lost 9 bases, and 22 bases lay in between. The germline V gene has CDR1 GTSNPN and CDR2 SVGIG (reference sequence). The CDR3 length is 15 residues.

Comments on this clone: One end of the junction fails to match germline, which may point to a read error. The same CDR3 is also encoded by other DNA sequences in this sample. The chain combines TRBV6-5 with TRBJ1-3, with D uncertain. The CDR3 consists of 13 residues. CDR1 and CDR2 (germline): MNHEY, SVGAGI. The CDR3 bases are TGTGCCAGCAGGGACCCAATCGGAAATACCATATATTTT. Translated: CASRDPIGNTIYF.

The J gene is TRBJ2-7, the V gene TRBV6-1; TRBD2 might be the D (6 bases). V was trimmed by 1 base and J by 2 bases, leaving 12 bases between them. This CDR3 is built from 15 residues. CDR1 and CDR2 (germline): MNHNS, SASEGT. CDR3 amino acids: CASSEVLAPAYEQYF. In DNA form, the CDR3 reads TGTGCCAGCAGTGAAGTCCTAGCGCCGGCCTACGAGCAGTACTTC.

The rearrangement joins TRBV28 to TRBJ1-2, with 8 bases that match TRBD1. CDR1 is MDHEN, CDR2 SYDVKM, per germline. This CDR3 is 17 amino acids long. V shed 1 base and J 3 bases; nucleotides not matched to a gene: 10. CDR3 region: CASSLSWTGKVDYGYTF. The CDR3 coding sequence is TGTGCCAGCAGTTTATCCTGGACAGGGAAAGTCGACTATGGCTACACCTTC.

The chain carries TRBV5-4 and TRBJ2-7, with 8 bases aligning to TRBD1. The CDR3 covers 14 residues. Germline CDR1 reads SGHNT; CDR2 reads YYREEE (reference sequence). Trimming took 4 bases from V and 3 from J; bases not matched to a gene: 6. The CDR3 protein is CASSNGQGLYEQYF. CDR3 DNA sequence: TGTGCCAGCAGCAACGGACAGGGCCTCTACGAGCAGTACTTC.

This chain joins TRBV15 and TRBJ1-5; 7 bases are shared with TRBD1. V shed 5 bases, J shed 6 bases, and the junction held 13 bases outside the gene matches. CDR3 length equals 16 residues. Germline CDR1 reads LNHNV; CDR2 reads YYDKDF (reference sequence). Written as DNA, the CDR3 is TGTGCCACCAGCGCGGGGGGGACAGCTTCGGGTCAGCCCCAGCATTTT. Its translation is CATSAGGTASGQPQHF.

The CDR3 DNA follows: TGTGCCAGCAGCCGCGACAGGGGATACGGAAACACCATATATTTT. It encodes CASSRDRGYGNTIYF. The chain links TRBV5-6 to TRBJ1-3; 8 nucleotides agree with TRBD1. V lost 4 bases and J lost 4; bases outside the gene matches: 7. The CDR3 runs 15 residues. Germline V gene data show CDR1 as SGHDT and CDR2 as YYEEEE.

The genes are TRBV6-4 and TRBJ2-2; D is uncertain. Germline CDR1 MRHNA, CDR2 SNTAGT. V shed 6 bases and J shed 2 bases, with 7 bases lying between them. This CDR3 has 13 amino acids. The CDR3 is CASREPNTGELFF. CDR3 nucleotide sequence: TGTGCCAGCAGGGAACCCAACACCGGGGAGCTGTTTTTT.

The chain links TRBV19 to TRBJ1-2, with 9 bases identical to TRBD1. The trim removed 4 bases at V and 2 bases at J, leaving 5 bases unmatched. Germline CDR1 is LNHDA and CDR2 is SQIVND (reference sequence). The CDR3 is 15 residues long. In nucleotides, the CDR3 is TGTGCCAGTAGTACTCCGGGACAGGGAAACTATGGCTACACCTTC. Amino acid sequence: CASSTPGQGNYGYTF. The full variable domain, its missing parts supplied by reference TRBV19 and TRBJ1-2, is DGGITQSPKYLFRKEGQNVTLSCEQNLNHDAMYWYRQDPGQGLRLIYYSQIVNDFQKGDIAEGYSVSREKKESFPLTVTSAQKNPTAFYLCASSTPGQGNYGYTFGSGTRLTVV.

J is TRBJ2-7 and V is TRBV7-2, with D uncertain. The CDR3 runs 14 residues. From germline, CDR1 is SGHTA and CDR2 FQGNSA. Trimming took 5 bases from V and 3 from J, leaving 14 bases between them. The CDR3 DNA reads TGTGCCAGCAGCCCACGGACGCCACGCTACGAGCAGTACTTC. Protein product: CASSPRTPRYEQYF.

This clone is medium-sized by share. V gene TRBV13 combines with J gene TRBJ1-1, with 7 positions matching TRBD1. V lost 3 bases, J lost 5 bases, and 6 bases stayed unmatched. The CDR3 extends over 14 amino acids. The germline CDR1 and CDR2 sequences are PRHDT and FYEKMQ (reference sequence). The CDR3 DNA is TGTGCCAGCAGCTTTGGCAGGGGGAGAACTGAAGCTTTCTTT. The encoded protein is CASSFGRGRTEAFF. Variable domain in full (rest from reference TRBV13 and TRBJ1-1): AAGVIQSPRHLIKEKRETATLKCYPIPRHDTVYWYQQGPGQDPQFLISFYEKMQSDKGSIPDRFSAQQFSDYHSELNMSSLELGDSALYFCASSFGRGRTEAFFGQGTRLTVV.

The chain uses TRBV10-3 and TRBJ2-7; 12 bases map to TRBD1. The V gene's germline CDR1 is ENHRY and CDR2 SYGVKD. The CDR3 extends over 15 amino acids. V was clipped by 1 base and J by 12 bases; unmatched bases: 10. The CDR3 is CAISEFGTGGDWGYF. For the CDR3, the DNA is TGTGCCATCAGTGAGTTCGGGACAGGGGGCGATTGGGGGTACTTC.

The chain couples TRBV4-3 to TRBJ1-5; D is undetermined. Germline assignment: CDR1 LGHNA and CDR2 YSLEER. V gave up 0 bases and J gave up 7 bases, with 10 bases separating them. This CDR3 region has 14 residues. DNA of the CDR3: TGCGCCAGCAGCCAAGATAACGGTGACCAGCCCCAGCATTTT. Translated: CASSQDNGDQPQHF.

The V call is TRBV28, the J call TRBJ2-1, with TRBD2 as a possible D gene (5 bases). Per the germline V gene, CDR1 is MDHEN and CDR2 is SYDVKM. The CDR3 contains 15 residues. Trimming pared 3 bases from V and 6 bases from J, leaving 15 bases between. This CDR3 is CASSFGGDFINEQFF. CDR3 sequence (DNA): TGTGCCAGCAGTTTCGGAGGCGATTTTATCAATGAGCAGTTCTTC. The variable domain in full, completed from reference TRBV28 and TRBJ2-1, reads DVKVTQSSRYLVKRTGEKVFLECVQDMDHENMFWYRQDPGLGLRLIYFSYDVKMKEKGDIPEGYSVSREKKERFSLILESASTNQTSMYLCASSFGGDFINEQFFGPGTRLTVL.

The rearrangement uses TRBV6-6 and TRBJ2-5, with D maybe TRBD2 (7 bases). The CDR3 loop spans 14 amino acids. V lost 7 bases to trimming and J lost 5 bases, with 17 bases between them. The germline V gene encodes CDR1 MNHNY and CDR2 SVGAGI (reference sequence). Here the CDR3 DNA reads TGTGCCAGCACCTACGGCGGGGGCGGGGAGACCCAGTACTTC. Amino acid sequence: CASTYGGGGETQYF.

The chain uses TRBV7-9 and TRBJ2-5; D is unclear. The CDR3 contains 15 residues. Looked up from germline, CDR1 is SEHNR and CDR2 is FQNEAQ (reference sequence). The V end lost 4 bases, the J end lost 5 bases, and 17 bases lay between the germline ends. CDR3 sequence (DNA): TGTGCCAGCAGCTCCACGCTTCACCTTGGGGAGACCCAGTACTTC. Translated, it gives CASSSTLHLGETQYF.

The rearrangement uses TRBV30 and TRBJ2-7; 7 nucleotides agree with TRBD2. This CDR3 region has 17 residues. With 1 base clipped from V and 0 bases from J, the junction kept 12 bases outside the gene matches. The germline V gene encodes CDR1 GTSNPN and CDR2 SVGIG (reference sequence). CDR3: CAWSADTLGGSSYEQYF. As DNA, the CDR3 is TGTGCCTGGAGTGCTGACACACTCGGGGGGAGCTCCTACGAGCAGTACTTC.